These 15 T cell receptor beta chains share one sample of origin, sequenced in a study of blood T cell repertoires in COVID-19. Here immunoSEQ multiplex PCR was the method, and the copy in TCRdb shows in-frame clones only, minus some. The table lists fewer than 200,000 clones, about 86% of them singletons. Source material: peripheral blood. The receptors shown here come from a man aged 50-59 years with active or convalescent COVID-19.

This chain's CDR3 is CASRDRAPNTEAFF. The CDR3 nucleotides read TGTGCCAGCAGGGACAGGGCACCGAACACTGAAGCTTTCTTT. This chain joins TRBV6-5 and TRBJ1-1; the match to TRBD1 covers 8 bases. Germline V gene sequence: CDR1 MNHEY, CDR2 SVGAGI. The CDR3 covers 14 residues. The trim removed 6 bases at V and 1 base at J, leaving 4 bases unmatched.

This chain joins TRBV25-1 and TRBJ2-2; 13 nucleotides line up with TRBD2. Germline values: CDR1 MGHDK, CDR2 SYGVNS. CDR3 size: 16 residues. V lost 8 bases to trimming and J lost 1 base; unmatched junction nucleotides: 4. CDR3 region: CASQTSGGWNTGELFF. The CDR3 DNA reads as TGTGCCAGCCAGACTAGCGGGGGGTGGAACACCGGGGAGCTGTTTTTT.

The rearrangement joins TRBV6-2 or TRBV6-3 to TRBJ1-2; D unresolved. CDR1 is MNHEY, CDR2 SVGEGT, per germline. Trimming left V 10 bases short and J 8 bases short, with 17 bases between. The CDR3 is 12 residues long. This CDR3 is CATNPQAGGYTF. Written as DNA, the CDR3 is TGTGCCACCAACCCCCAGGCGGGCGGCTACACCTTC.

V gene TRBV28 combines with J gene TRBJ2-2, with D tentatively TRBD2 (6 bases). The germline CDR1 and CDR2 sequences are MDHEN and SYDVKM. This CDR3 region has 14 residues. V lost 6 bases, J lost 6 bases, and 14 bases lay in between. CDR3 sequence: CASRLAGTAGELFF. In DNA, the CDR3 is TGTGCCAGCAGACTTGCAGGGACTGCCGGGGAGCTGTTTTTT.

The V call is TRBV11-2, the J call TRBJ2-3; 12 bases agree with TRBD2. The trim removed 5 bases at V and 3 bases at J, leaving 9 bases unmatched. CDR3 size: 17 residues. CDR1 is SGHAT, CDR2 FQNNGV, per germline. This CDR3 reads CASSPRLAGVGTDTQYF. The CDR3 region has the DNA TGTGCCAGCAGCCCTCGACTAGCGGGAGTCGGGACAGATACGCAGTATTTT.

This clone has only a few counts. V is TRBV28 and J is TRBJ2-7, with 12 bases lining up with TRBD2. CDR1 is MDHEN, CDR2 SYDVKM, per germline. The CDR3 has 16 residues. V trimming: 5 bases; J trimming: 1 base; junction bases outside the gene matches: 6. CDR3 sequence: CASSQVGLAGSYEQYF. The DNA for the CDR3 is TGTGCCAGCAGTCAAGTGGGACTAGCGGGTTCCTACGAGCAGTACTTC.

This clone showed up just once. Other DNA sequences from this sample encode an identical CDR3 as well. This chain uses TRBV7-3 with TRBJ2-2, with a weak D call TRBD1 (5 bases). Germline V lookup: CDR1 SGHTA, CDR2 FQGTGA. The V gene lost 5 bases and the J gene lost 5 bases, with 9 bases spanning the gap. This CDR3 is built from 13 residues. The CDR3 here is CASSLQGTGELFF. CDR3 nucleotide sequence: TGTGCCAGCAGCCTCCAGGGTACCGGGGAGCTGTTTTTT.

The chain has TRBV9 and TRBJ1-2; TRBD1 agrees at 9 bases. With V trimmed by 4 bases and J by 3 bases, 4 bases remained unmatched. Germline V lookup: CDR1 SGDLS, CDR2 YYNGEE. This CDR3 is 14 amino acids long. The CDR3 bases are TGTGCCAGCAGCTACCGGGACAGGGACTATGGCTACACCTTC. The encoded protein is CASSYRDRDYGYTF.

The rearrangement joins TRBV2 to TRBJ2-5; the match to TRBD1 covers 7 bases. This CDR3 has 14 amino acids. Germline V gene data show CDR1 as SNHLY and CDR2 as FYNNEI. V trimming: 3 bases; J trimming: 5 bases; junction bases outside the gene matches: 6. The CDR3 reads CASSDKGGGETQYF. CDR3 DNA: TGTGCCAGCAGTGATAAAGGGGGCGGGGAGACCCAGTACTTC.

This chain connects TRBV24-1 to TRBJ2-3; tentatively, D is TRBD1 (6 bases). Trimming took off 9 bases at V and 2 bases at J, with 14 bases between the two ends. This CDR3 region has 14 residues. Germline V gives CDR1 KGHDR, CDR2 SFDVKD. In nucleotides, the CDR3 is TGTGCCACCCAAGGACAGTTCTCCACAGATACGCAGTATTTT. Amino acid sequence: CATQGQFSTDTQYF.

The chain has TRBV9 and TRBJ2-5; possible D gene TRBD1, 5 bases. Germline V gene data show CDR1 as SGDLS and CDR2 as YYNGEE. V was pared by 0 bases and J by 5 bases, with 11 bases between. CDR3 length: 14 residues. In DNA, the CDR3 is TGTGCCAGCAGCGTAGCTTGGAAGGGGGAGACCCAGTACTTC. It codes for CASSVAWKGETQYF.

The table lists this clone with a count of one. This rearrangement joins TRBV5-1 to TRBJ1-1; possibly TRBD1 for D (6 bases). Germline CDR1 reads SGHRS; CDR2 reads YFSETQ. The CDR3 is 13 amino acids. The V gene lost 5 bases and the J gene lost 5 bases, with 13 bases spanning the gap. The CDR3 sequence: CASRAAGETEAFF. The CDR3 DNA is TGCGCCAGCAGGGCGGCAGGGGAGACTGAAGCTTTCTTT.

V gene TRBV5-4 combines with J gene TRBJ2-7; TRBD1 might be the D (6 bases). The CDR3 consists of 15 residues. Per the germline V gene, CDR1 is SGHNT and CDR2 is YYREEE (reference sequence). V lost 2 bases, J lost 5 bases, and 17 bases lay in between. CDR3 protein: CASSLEAGDLHEQYF. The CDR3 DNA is TGTGCCAGCAGCTTAGAGGCAGGGGATTTGCACGAGCAGTACTTC.

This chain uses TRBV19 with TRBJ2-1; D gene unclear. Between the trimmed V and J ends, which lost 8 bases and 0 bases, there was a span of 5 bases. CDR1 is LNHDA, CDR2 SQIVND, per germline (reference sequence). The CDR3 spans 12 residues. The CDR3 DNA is TGTGCCAGTCTGAGCTCCTACAATGAGCAGTTCTTC. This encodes CASLSSYNEQFF.

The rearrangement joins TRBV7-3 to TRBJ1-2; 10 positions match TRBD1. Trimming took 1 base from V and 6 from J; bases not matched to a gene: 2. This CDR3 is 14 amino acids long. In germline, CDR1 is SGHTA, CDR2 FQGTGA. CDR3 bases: TGTGCCAGCAGCTTAAGACAGGGGGCTGATGGCTACACCTTC. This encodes CASSLRQGADGYTF.